Below, 18 T cell receptor beta chains from the same sample are listed, as sequenced in a study of T-cell memory formation after mild COVID-19. One entry per CDR3 protein, called by TCRdb with MiXCR from the 5' RACE reads. The sample lists 410,000 or so distinct CDR3 sequences, 20% to 25% occurring once. Material: PBMCs or a T cell subset sorted from them (not recorded which). The receptors come from an adult woman who had mild COVID-19 (a few samples of this study predate the infection). Cell type and time point are not known.

The rearrangement links TRBV29-1 to TRBJ1-1, with 9 bases that match TRBD1. CDR1 is SQVTM, CDR2 ANQGSEA, per germline. The CDR3 is 13 residues long. Losses at the gene ends were 5 bases for V and 3 bases for J; bases not matched to a gene: 4. CDR3 nucleotides: TGCAGCGTTTGGACAGGGGTGGACACTGAAGCTTTCTTT. It specifies CSVWTGVDTEAFF.

The gene calls are TRBV12-3 or TRBV12-4 and TRBJ1-2, with unresolved D. V lost 6 bases and J 8 bases, leaving 19 bases between the germline ends. There are 14 residues in the CDR3. DNA for the CDR3: TGTGCCAGCAGCTTAACCGGGATGTCACGAGGCTACACCTTC. Its translation: CASSLTGMSRGYTF.

CDR3 bases: TGTGCCAGCAGTGACTCTGTGGCAAGCAATCAGCCCCAGCATTTT. Translated, it gives CASSDSVASNQPQHF. V and J are TRBV6-4 and TRBJ1-5; D not resolved. Germline V lookup: CDR1 MRHNA, CDR2 SNTAGT. This CDR3 is 15 amino acids long. Trimming left V 0 bases short and J 1 base short, with 7 bases between.

In this sample, this clonotype turned up a few times. The chain joins TRBV7-8 to TRBJ2-1, with TRBD2 matching over 10 bases. From germline, CDR1 is SGHVS and CDR2 FQNEAQ. There are 16 residues in the CDR3. Unmatched junction bases numbered 12, after V lost 3 bases and J lost 10 bases. CDR3: CASSLGLAGALGEQFF. CDR3 in DNA: TGTGCCAGCAGCTTGGGTCTAGCGGGGGCCCTGGGGGAGCAGTTCTTC.

This rearrangement joins TRBV7-9 to TRBJ2-1; no clear D gene. Germline CDR1 reads SEHNR; CDR2 reads FQNEAQ (reference sequence). V was pared by 1 base and J by 9 bases, with 7 bases between. This CDR3 is 12 amino acids long. The CDR3 nucleotides read TGTGCCAGCAGCTTAGGAGCCAGTGAGCAGTTCTTC. This codes for CASSLGASEQFF.

This clonotype showed up just a few times. The chain is built from TRBV7-9 and TRBJ2-7, with 8 bases aligning to TRBD2. The CDR3 totals 14 residues. Unmatched junction bases numbered 11, after V lost 7 bases and J lost 6 bases. From germline, CDR1 is SEHNR and CDR2 FQNEAQ (reference sequence). In DNA, the CDR3 is TGTGCCAGCACCTCGGGGGGGAACTCGCGCGAGCAGTACTTC. It encodes CASTSGGNSREQYF.

V gene TRBV20-1 combines with J gene TRBJ1-5, with TRBD1 as a possible D gene (6 bases). The CDR3 contains 16 residues. Trimming took off 1 base at V and 2 bases at J, with 15 bases between the two ends. CDR1 and CDR2 (germline): DFQATT, SNEGSKA (reference sequence). The CDR3 bases are TGCAGTGCTAGAGGACAGGACGGCTATGGCAATCAGCCCCAGCATTTT. It is translated as CSARGQDGYGNQPQHF.

Worth noting for this clonotype: The junction shows a germline mismatch at one end, possibly a read error. The rearrangement uses TRBV10-2 and TRBJ2-5, with 15 bases aligning to TRBD2. From germline, CDR1 is WSHSY and CDR2 SAAADI. The CDR3 is 15 residues long. The CDR3 DNA sequence: TGCGTCAGCGGACTAGCGGGAGGGATTAAGAGTTCCCAGTACTTC. It yields the protein CVSGLAGGIKSSQYF.

This clonotype was counted between two and nine times. The chain uses TRBV7-9 and TRBJ2-1; TRBD2 matches 10 bases. Germline V gene lookup returns CDR1 SEHNR and CDR2 FQNEAQ (reference sequence). With V trimmed by 5 bases and J by 5 bases, 9 bases remained unmatched. There are 16 residues in the CDR3. The CDR3 DNA sequence: TGTGCCAGCAGCCCGGTAGCGGGAGGCATGAACAATGAGCAGTTCTTC. Its translation: CASSPVAGGMNNEQFF.

This clonotype was detected a few times. The gene calls are TRBV2 and TRBJ2-1, with D perhaps being TRBD1 or TRBD2 (5 bases each). This CDR3 comprises 14 residues. V was cut by 3 bases and J by 6 bases, with 12 bases left in between. Germline CDR1 SNHLY, CDR2 FYNNEI. The CDR3 DNA follows: TGTGCCAGCAGTGATCTGTGGGGGTTCAATGAGCAGTTCTTC. This gives the protein CASSDLWGFNEQFF.

The V gene is TRBV20-1, the J gene TRBJ2-7; unclear D gene. Germline V lookup: CDR1 DFQATT, CDR2 SNEGSKA (reference sequence). Trimming pared 5 bases from V and 2 bases from J, leaving 13 bases between. The CDR3 has 13 residues. The CDR3 DNA sequence: TGCAGTGCTGCTGAACAACGCCCCTACGAGCAGTACTTC. Translating it yields CSAAEQRPYEQYF.

The chain couples TRBV4-2 to TRBJ2-2; 7 nucleotides line up with TRBD2. This CDR3 contains 17 residues. Trimming at V came to 1 base and at J to 6 bases, leaving 11 bases not matched to a gene. The germline V gene has CDR1 LGHNA and CDR2 YNFKEQ. The CDR3 DNA is TGTGCCAGCAGCCAAGGAGCTGGCGGGAGATTTCCCGGGGAGCTGTTTTTT. Residues: CASSQGAGGRFPGELFF.

This clonotype has more than one count but fewer than ten. This chain links TRBV10-3 with TRBJ2-1, with D possibly being TRBD1 (6 bases). The germline V gene has CDR1 ENHRY and CDR2 SYGVKD. The CDR3 length is 15 residues. Trimming took 5 bases from V and 8 from J, leaving 19 bases between them. The CDR3 loop is CAISPRGQSADEQFF. As DNA, the CDR3 is TGTGCCATCAGTCCCAGAGGACAGTCGGCGGATGAGCAGTTCTTC.

The sample holds a few counts of this clonotype. The V gene is TRBV7-2, the J gene TRBJ2-3, with TRBD2 identical over 15 bases. Unmatched junction bases numbered 16, after V lost 5 bases and J lost 1 base. The CDR3 runs to 21 residues. CDR1 is SGHTA, CDR2 FQGNSA, per germline. The DNA of the CDR3 is TGTGCCAGCAGCCCCGGGAGGGTCGGGACTAGCGGGAGGAGGGGCACAGATACGCAGTATTTT. Amino acid sequence: CASSPGRVGTSGRRGTDTQYF.

This clonotype was seen once. The chain couples TRBV9 to TRBJ1-2; no reliable D call. V lost 2 bases and J 0 bases, leaving 11 bases between the germline ends. The CDR3 length is 15 residues. From germline, CDR1 is SGDLS and CDR2 YYNGEE. The CDR3 region is CASSVESSSNYGYTF. The CDR3 DNA sequence: TGTGCCAGCAGCGTGGAATCGTCTTCTAACTATGGCTACACCTTC.

The genes are TRBV30 and TRBJ1-6; D may be TRBD1 (6 bases). The germline gives CDR1 GTSNPN, CDR2 SVGIG (reference sequence). The CDR3 is made up of 13 amino acids. Trimming cost V 3 bases and J 10 bases, with 13 bases left between them. The chain's CDR3 is CAWRVKGGSPLHF. The CDR3 DNA sequence: TGTGCCTGGAGGGTAAAAGGGGGGTCACCCCTCCACTTT.

This clonotype has only a few counts. V usage is TRBV12-3 or TRBV12-4 and J usage is TRBJ2-2, with D possibly TRBD1 on 5 matching bases. The CDR3 loop spans 15 amino acids. With 6 bases removed from V and 0 bases from J, the gap between germline ends came to 11 bases. CDR3 sequence (DNA): TGTGCCAGCAGGATGCAGGGTACGAACACCGGGGAGCTGTTTTTT. Translated, it gives CASRMQGTNTGELFF.

This rearrangement joins TRBV29-1 to TRBJ2-3, with 8 bases fitting TRBD1. Germline assignment: CDR1 SQVTM and CDR2 ANQGSEA. CDR3 length: 13 amino acids. V lost 7 bases to trimming and J lost 2 bases; unmatched junction nucleotides: 5. The CDR3 bases are TGCAGCGGCGTACAGGGGGTCACAGATACGCAGTATTTT. Protein product: CSGVQGVTDTQYF.